Listed here is a single T cell receptor beta chain. Its antigen is not identified. The source of the sample is a study of vaccination and CD4 T cells after COVID-19. On the study more broadly: Convalescent cases consisted of six males and four females, of whom two were Hispanic.

With the Oncomine TCR Beta short-read assay, DNA from cultured CD4+ T cells was sequenced. Scientists extracted genomic DNA from CD4+ T cells grown in culture. In TCRdb, the PCR reads were re-called with MiXCR into one record per CDR3 protein. The data hold approximately 9,400 distinct CDR3 sequences, with 33% observed a single time. The CDR3 loop spans 14 amino acids. Germline-derived CDR1 and CDR2 are MNHEY and SVGEGT. Unmatched junction bases numbered 8, after V lost 7 bases and J lost 5 bases. As to treatment: approximately 11-day PBMC culture with coronavirus spike peptide pools or control peptides (ViraFEST assay). CD4+ T cells that came from the unexposed donor were collected before the COVID-19 pandemic (2011-2018).

The source material was CD4+ T cells from blood, cultured in vitro. The genes are TRBV6-2 or TRBV6-3 and TRBJ1-1, with 9 bases that match TRBD1. The TCR was taken from a human donor in good health. CDR3 protein: CASNDRGVWTEAFF. In DNA form, the CDR3 reads TGTGCCAGCAACGACAGGGGGGTATGGACTGAAGCTTTCTTT.